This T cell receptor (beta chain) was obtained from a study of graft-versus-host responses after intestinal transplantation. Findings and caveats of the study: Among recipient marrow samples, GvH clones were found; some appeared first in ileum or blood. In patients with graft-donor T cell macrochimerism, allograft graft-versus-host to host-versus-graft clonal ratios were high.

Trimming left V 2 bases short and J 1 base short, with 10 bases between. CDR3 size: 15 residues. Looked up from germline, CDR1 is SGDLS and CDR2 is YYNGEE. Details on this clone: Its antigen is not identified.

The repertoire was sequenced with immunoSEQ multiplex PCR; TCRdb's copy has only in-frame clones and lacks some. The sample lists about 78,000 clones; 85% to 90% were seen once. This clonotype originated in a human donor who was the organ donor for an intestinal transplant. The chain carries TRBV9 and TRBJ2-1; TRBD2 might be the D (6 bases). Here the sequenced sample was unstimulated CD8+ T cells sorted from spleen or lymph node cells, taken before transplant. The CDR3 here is CASSVGDSSYNEQFF. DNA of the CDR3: TGTGCCAGCAGCGTTGGGGACTCGTCCTACAATGAGCAGTTCTTC.